Listed below are T cell receptor beta chains from one sample, sequenced in a study of control samples from healthy donors and cancer patients. Profiled with immunoSEQ multiplex PCR; TCRdb holds only in-frame clones, not every one. The sample gives 210,000 or so clones, approximately 90% of which show up once; approximately 2% is in the top ten. Sequenced sample: blood. Source of these receptors: a man aged 25 to 40 in good health. The CDR3 runs from the conserved cysteine through the conserved F or W. Each record gives: J gene, D gene, clone size, V gene, CDR3 DNA, CDR3 protein. A D gene is named only where the DNA matches it firmly. Only part of the rows carry a size: once, few, many, or a class if the clone is expanded.

J: TRBJ2-2
D: TRBD2
size: .
V: TRBV4-1
DNA: TGCGCCAGCAGGCCTCTAGCGGGGACGGGGGAGCTGTTTTTT
CDR3: CASRPLAGTGELFF

J: TRBJ1-1
D: .
size: .
V: TRBV18
DNA: TGTGCCAGCTCACCACGGGCAGGCACTGAAGCTTTCTTT
CDR3: CASSPRAGTEAFF

J: TRBJ2-3
D: TRBD2
size: .
V: TRBV19
DNA: TGTGCCAGTAGTATAGGCGGGGGTACTACAGATACGCAGTATTTT
CDR3: CASSIGGGTTDTQYF

J: TRBJ1-1
D: .
size: .
V: TRBV12-3/TRBV12-4
DNA: TGTGCCAGCAGCTGGGGACTTGAGGCTTTCTTT
CDR3: CASSWGLEAFF

J: TRBJ1-5
D: .
size: .
V: TRBV30
DNA: TGTGCCTGGAGTAAAGGGAATAGTTATCAGCCCCAGCATTTT
CDR3: CAWSKGNSYQPQHF

J: TRBJ1-5
D: .
size: once
V: TRBV14
DNA: TGTGCCAGCAGCCCCAGCTTCAATCAGCCCCAGCATTTT
CDR3: CASSPSFNQPQHF

J: TRBJ2-3
D: .
size: .
V: TRBV6-5
DNA: TGTGCCAGCAGTTACGGGGATTCCACAGATACGCAGTATTTT
CDR3: CASSYGDSTDTQYF

J: TRBJ2-7
D: TRBD1
size: .
V: TRBV2
DNA: TGTGCCAGCAGTGTGGGACAGGACTCCTACGAGCAGTACTTC
CDR3: CASSVGQDSYEQYF

J: TRBJ1-2
D: .
size: .
V: TRBV10-2
DNA: TGCGCCAGCAGTGAGTTCGGCAGGTTAGATGGCGGCTACACCTTC
CDR3: CASSEFGRLDGGYTF

J: TRBJ1-2
D: TRBD1
size: .
V: TRBV6-5
DNA: TGTGCCAGCAGCCTCTCGACAGGGTTACGCTACACCTTC
CDR3: CASSLSTGLRYTF

J: TRBJ2-2
D: .
size: .
V: TRBV6-5
DNA: TGTGCCAGCAGGAGGGAGACCGGGGAGCTGTTTTTT
CDR3: CASRRETGELFF

J: TRBJ1-4
D: .
size: .
V: TRBV5-5
DNA: TGTGCCAGCAGCGCAGACGGGACCAGGGATGAAAAACTGTTTTTT
CDR3: CASSADGTRDEKLFF

J: TRBJ2-1
D: TRBD2
size: .
V: TRBV5-1
DNA: TGCGCCAGCAGCTTCCAGGCGGGGGGGAAGAATGAGCAGTTCTTC
CDR3: CASSFQAGGKNEQFF

J: TRBJ2-7
D: TRBD2
size: .
V: TRBV6-5
DNA: TGTGCCAGCAGGCTAAAAGCGGGGGGGCCCTACGAGCAGTACTTC
CDR3: CASRLKAGGPYEQYF

J: TRBJ1-1
D: .
size: .
V: TRBV6-1
DNA: TGTGCCAGCAGTCAAGCCGGGACACTCGAAGCTTTCTTT
CDR3: CASSQAGTLEAFF

J: TRBJ1-3
D: .
size: once
V: TRBV30
DNA: TGTGCCTGGAGTGACAGCTCTGGAAACACCATATATTTT
CDR3: CAWSDSSGNTIYF